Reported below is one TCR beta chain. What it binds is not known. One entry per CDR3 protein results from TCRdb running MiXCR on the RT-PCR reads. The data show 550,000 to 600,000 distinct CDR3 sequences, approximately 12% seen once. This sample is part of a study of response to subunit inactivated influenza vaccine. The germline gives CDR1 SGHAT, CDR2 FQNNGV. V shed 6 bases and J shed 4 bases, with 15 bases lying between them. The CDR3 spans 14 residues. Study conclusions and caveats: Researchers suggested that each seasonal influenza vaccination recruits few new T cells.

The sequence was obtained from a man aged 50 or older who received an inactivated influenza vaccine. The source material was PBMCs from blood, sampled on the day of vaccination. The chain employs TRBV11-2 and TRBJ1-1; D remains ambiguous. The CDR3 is CASSSAIMATEAFF. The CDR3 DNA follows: TGTGCCAGCAGTTCCGCCATCATGGCCACTGAAGCTTTCTTT.